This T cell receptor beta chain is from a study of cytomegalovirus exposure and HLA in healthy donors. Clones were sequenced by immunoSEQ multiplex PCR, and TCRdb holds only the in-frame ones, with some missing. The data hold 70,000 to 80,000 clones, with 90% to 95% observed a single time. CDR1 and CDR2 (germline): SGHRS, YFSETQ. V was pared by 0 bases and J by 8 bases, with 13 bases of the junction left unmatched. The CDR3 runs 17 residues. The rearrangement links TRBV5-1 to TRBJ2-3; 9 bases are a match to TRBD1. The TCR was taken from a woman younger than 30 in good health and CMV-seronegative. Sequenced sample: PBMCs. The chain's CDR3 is CASSLVMTGGSSRTQYF. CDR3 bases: TGCGCCAGCAGCTTGGTGATGACAGGGGGTTCTTCGCGTACGCAGTATTTT.